One sample yielded the 28 T cell receptor beta chains listed below, sequenced in a study of regulatory T cells in long-lasting Graves disease. The TCR beta library used iRepertoire HTBI primers with Arm-PCR amplification of CDR3. TCRdb independently ran MiXCR on the multiplex PCR reads; one entry per CDR3 protein. The repertoire holds roughly 420,000 distinct CDR3 sequences, with around 15% as singletons. Time point given: newly diagnosed GD, antithyroid drugs for less than 3 months. Preparation of the TCR library used RNA extracted from PBMCs. The same data also went into a second study, on T cells in Graves' hyperthyroidism and ophthalmopathy.

The input for sequencing was peripheral blood mononuclear cells (PBMCs), taken at new diagnosis, from a patient treated with antithyroid drugs. Source of these receptors: a woman aged 50 to 60 with Graves disease.

This clonotype was picked up many times. The chain combines TRBV27 with TRBJ2-7, with 8 bases fitting TRBD1. Germline V gene data show CDR1 as MNHEY and CDR2 as SMNVEV (reference sequence). This CDR3 is 15 amino acids long. J gave up 1 base and V 5 bases, and 7 bases lay outside the gene matches. The CDR3 DNA reads as TGTGCCAGCAGTCACCTCGGGGACAGGTCCTACGAGCAGTACTTC. It codes for CASSHLGDRSYEQYF.

This clonotype was detected many times. The chain links TRBV15 to TRBJ1-1; the D gene is possibly TRBD1 (6 bases). Germline CDR1 is LNHNV and CDR2 is YYDKDF (reference sequence). This CDR3 is built from 15 residues. Trimming took off 2 bases at V and 5 bases at J, with 15 bases between the two ends. The CDR3 DNA follows: TGTGCCACCAGCAGACGCATGACAGGACTTACTGAAGCTTTCTTT. Its protein is CATSRRMTGLTEAFF.

J is TRBJ2-1 and V is TRBV4-1; the D call may be TRBD1 or TRBD2 (5 bases each). Germline-derived CDR1 and CDR2 are MGHRA and YSYEKL. Trimming removed 0 bases at V and 7 bases at J, with 10 bases between. The CDR3 spans 14 residues. CDR3 bases: TGCGCCAGCAGCCAAGATTCGGGGCTGAATGAGCAGTTCTTC. Protein sequence: CASSQDSGLNEQFF.

This clonotype was counted a few times. The genes are TRBV24-1 and TRBJ2-3; possibly TRBD2 for D (6 bases). Germline CDR1 KGHDR, CDR2 SFDVKD. V lost 5 bases to trimming and J lost 3 bases, with 17 bases between them. The length of the CDR3 is 16 residues. The CDR3 DNA reads TGTGCCACCAGTGGGGCCGGGACTTCTCTTACAGATACGCAGTATTTT. Its protein product is CATSGAGTSLTDTQYF.

This clonotype was counted many times. The V gene is TRBV28, the J gene TRBJ1-5; TRBD1 aligns across 9 bases. J gave up 4 bases and V 6 bases, and 7 bases lay outside the gene matches. Germline V gene data show CDR1 as MDHEN and CDR2 as SYDVKM. The CDR3 has 15 residues. The CDR3 loop is CASSRPGTGNQPQHF. In nucleotides, the CDR3 is TGTGCCAGCAGCAGACCTGGGACAGGGAATCAGCCCCAGCATTTT.

This clonotype was seen many times. The chain couples TRBV11-2 to TRBJ2-7, with 8 positions matching TRBD1. This CDR3 region has 15 residues. Germline CDR1 is SGHAT and CDR2 is FQNNGV. Trimming removed 5 bases from V and 4 bases from J; junction bases left unmatched: 10. In nucleotides, the CDR3 is TGTGCCAGCAGCCCCGGACAGGGTTTAGGATACGAGCAGTACTTC. Its protein is CASSPGQGLGYEQYF.

The V call is TRBV3-1, the J call TRBJ1-2; D not certain. V was clipped by 0 bases and J by 6 bases, with 8 bases between them. Looked up from germline, CDR1 is LGHDT and CDR2 is YNNKEL (reference sequence). There are 13 residues in the CDR3. The CDR3 reads CASSQEWRDGYTF. In DNA form, the CDR3 reads TGTGCCAGCAGCCAAGAATGGAGAGATGGCTACACCTTC.

This clonotype was found many times. The chain combines TRBV25-1 with TRBJ2-7, with D possibly matching TRBD2 (6 bases). Trimming cost V 5 bases and J 3 bases, with 23 bases left between them. The CDR3 totals 17 residues. Germline lookup yields CDR1 MGHDK and CDR2 SYGVNS. CDR3 residues: CASSPSLPGLLLYEQYF. The CDR3 DNA reads as TGTGCCAGCAGTCCAAGCCTCCCGGGACTTCTCCTCTACGAGCAGTACTTC.

Only a few counts were recorded for this clonotype. The chain recombines TRBV2 with TRBJ1-2; no clear D gene. V dropped 7 bases and J dropped 4 bases, with 13 bases sitting between them. The V gene's germline CDR1 is SNHLY and CDR2 FYNNEI. The CDR3 has 13 amino acids. CDR3 sequence: CASKTVGFYGYTF. CDR3 nucleotide sequence: TGTGCCAGCAAAACAGTCGGTTTCTATGGCTACACCTTC. The complete variable domain, with remaining parts taken from reference TRBV2 and TRBJ1-2, reads EPEVTQTPSHQVTQMGQEVILRCVPISNHLYFYWYRQILGQKVEFLVSFYNNEISEKSEIFDDQFSVERPDGSNFTLKIRSTKLEDSAMYFCASKTVGFYGYTFGSGTRLTVV.

The sample holds many counts of this clonotype. This chain uses TRBV12-3 or TRBV12-4 with TRBJ1-1, with D unclear. There are 13 residues in the CDR3. V gave up 6 bases and J gave up 7 bases, with 15 bases separating them. The CDR3 DNA is TGTGCCAGCAGCCCCATGCTGCTACGTGAAGCTTTCTTT. Its protein is CASSPMLLREAFF.

The chain joins TRBV7-2 to TRBJ2-7, with 7 positions matching TRBD1. CDR1 SGHTA and CDR2 FQGNSA come from the germline V gene. V shed 4 bases and J 7 bases; nucleotides not matched to a gene: 4. The CDR3 runs 12 residues. CDR3: CASSSGGQEQYF. In DNA, the CDR3 is TGTGCCAGCAGCTCAGGGGGACAAGAGCAGTACTTC.

This clonotype was picked up a small number of times. The chain couples TRBV18 to TRBJ2-3; the D gene could be TRBD1 or TRBD2 (5 bases each). CDR1 KGHSH and CDR2 LQKENI come from the germline V gene. V dropped 2 bases and J dropped 4 bases, with 10 bases sitting between them. The CDR3 is made up of 14 amino acids. CDR3 in amino acids: CASSPTGRADTQYF. In DNA, the CDR3 is TGTGCCAGCTCACCAACGGGGCGCGCAGATACGCAGTATTTT.

The genes are TRBV6-1 and TRBJ2-3, with TRBD2 matching over 8 bases. This CDR3 spans 14 amino acids. The germline V gene encodes CDR1 MNHNS and CDR2 SASEGT. V was pared by 10 bases and J by 0 bases, with 6 bases of the junction left unmatched. CDR3 amino acids: CATSSGYSTDTQYF. The DNA of the CDR3 is TGTGCCACGTCTAGCGGGTACAGCACAGATACGCAGTATTTT.

This clonotype was detected ten times or more. The gene calls are TRBV20-1 and TRBJ2-5; D remains ambiguous. This CDR3 is built from 14 residues. V lost 5 bases and J 1 base, leaving 14 bases between the germline ends. Looked up from germline, CDR1 is DFQATT and CDR2 is SNEGSKA (reference sequence). CDR3 sequence: CSAFPDSVQETQYF. CDR3 coding DNA: TGCAGTGCTTTCCCTGACTCCGTCCAAGAGACCCAGTACTTC.

For this clonotype: This may be a read error, as it is one base from a much larger clone. The gene calls are TRBV6-1 and TRBJ1-1; D not certain. The CDR3 consists of 14 residues. The germline V and J ends were trimmed by 6 bases and 0 bases, with 11 bases remaining between them. Germline assignment: CDR1 MNHNS and CDR2 SASEGT. The CDR3 here is CASSQSNMNTEAFF. For the CDR3, the DNA is TGTGCCAGCAGCCAATCTAATATGAACACTGAAGCTTTCTTT.

The chain employs TRBV5-1 and TRBJ2-2; the D gene is possibly TRBD1 (5 bases). Germline CDR1 SGHRS, CDR2 YFSETQ. Trimming removed 0 bases from V and 0 bases from J, with 9 bases in between. The CDR3 sequence is 16 residues long. CDR3 bases: TGCGCCAGCAGCTTGGAGCAGGGCACGAACACCGGGGAGCTGTTTTTT. Protein: CASSLEQGTNTGELFF.

The genes are TRBV7-8 and TRBJ2-5; D is unresolved. The V gene's germline CDR1 is SGHVS and CDR2 FQNEAQ. V was clipped by 2 bases and J by 1 base, with 8 bases between them. This CDR3 spans 14 amino acids. Written as DNA, the CDR3 is TGTGCCAGCAGCTTATGGTCGGGCCAAGAGACCCAGTACTTC. This gives the protein CASSLWSGQETQYF.

Concerning this clonotype: Given a much more abundant clone one base away, this may be a read error. The CDR3 region is CASSLTGVYVAGTDTQYF. CDR3 bases: TGTGCCAGCAGCCTGACAGGGGTGTATGTCGCGGGCACAGATACGCAGTATTTT. The chain uses TRBV7-2 and TRBJ2-3; 8 bases align to TRBD1. Trimming removed 5 bases from V and 1 base from J; junction bases left unmatched: 14. The CDR3 totals 18 residues. Germline V lookup: CDR1 SGHTA, CDR2 FQGNSA. The whole variable domain, filled in from reference TRBV7-2 and TRBJ2-3, reads GAGVSQSPSNKVTEKGKDVELRCDPISGHTALYWYRQSLGQGLEFLIYFQGNSAPDKSGLPSDRFSAERTGGSVSTLTIQRTQQEDSAVYLCASSLTGVYVAGTDTQYFGPGTRLTVL.

This chain joins TRBV5-1 and TRBJ2-1; D gene unclear. The CDR3 spans 16 residues. CDR1 and CDR2 from the germline V gene are SGHRS and YFSETQ. Trimming left V 0 bases short and J 13 bases short, with 23 bases between. The CDR3 nucleotides read TGCGCCAGCAGCTTGGGCTGGAAGGGATCCCAAGAGACCCAGTTCTTC. It specifies CASSLGWKGSQETQFF.

This clonotype has only a few counts. V and J are TRBV5-5 and TRBJ1-4; D possibly corresponds to TRBD1 (6 bases). CDR3 length equals 14 residues. Trimming cost V 3 bases and J 2 bases, with 8 bases left between them. Germline V lookup: CDR1 SGHKS, CDR2 YYEKEE (reference sequence). Here the CDR3 DNA reads TGTGCCAGCAGCTCCAGGGGCACTAATGAAAAACTGTTTTTT. It translates to CASSSRGTNEKLFF.

The table lists this clonotype with many counts. The chain carries TRBV30 and TRBJ2-7; D gene ambiguous. CDR3 size: 12 residues. The germline V gene has CDR1 GTSNPN and CDR2 SVGIG (reference sequence). V lost 3 bases, J lost 0 bases, and 6 bases lay in between. CDR3 residues: CAWSLSSYEQYF. The CDR3 nucleotides read TGTGCCTGGAGCCTCAGCTCCTACGAGCAGTACTTC.

V usage is TRBV5-1 and J usage is TRBJ1-1; D is unclear. The CDR3 length is 14 residues. Germline CDR1 is SGHRS and CDR2 is YFSETQ. Deletions cut 6 bases from V and 0 bases from J, with 12 bases between. This CDR3 is CASTGPGLNTEAFF. For the CDR3, the DNA is TGCGCCAGCACCGGTCCTGGATTGAACACTGAAGCTTTCTTT.

In its sample, this clonotype was seen a few times. Since the CDR3 does not end with the conserved phenylalanine or tryptophan, this likely comes from a read error. The rearrangement uses TRBV28 and TRBJ2-1; D is undetermined. Germline lookup yields CDR1 MDHEN and CDR2 SYDVKM. The CDR3 sequence is 12 residues long. Deletions cut 6 bases from V and 5 bases from J, with 8 bases between. The CDR3 region has the DNA TGTGCCAGCAGACCGACACACAATGAGCAGTTCTCC. This sequence encodes CASRPTHNEQFS.

The table lists this clonotype with a few counts. The chain employs TRBV5-1 and TRBJ2-1, with D perhaps matching TRBD2 (6 bases). V lost 0 bases and J lost 6, with 16 bases in between. The CDR3 is 16 amino acids. Germline CDR1 reads SGHRS; CDR2 reads YFSETQ. The CDR3 sequence: CASSLVGGTSPNEQFF. CDR3 DNA sequence: TGCGCCAGCAGCTTGGTTGGGGGGACCTCGCCCAATGAGCAGTTCTTC.

Many counts were recorded for this clonotype. The rearrangement uses TRBV20-1 and TRBJ2-1; 10 bases are a match to TRBD2. The CDR3 is made up of 14 amino acids. CDR1 is DFQATT and CDR2 is SNEGSKA in the germline V gene (reference sequence). The V segment lost 6 bases and the J segment 4 bases; nucleotides outside the gene matches: 6. CDR3: CSAPAGGVYNEQFF. Written as DNA, the CDR3 is TGCAGTGCGCCAGCGGGAGGGGTTTACAATGAGCAGTTCTTC.

At least ten counts were recorded for this clonotype. The gene calls are TRBV28 and TRBJ1-1; maybe TRBD1 (5 bases). Germline loops: CDR1 MDHEN, CDR2 SYDVKM. The CDR3 runs to 17 residues. Trimming removed 8 bases at V and 4 bases at J, with 26 bases between. The CDR3 here is CASPEAGPQTGGTEAFF. Written as DNA, the CDR3 is TGTGCCAGCCCGGAGGCGGGACCGCAAACTGGGGGCACTGAAGCTTTCTTT.

This clonotype was picked up many times. This chain joins TRBV10-3 and TRBJ2-1; 11 nucleotides align to TRBD2. The CDR3 totals 16 residues. V lost 10 bases, J lost 5 bases, and 13 bases stayed unmatched. Per germline, CDR1 ENHRY and CDR2 SYGVKD. The CDR3 region has the DNA TGTGCCACCAAGGGACGGATGGGACTAGCGGACAATGAGCAGTTCTTC. Its protein is CATKGRMGLADNEQFF.

This clonotype has just a few counts. The chain recombines TRBV7-9 with TRBJ2-1, with D possibly TRBD2 on 5 matching bases. V lost 6 bases to trimming and J lost 2 bases, with 14 bases between them. This CDR3 has 15 amino acids. CDR1 SEHNR and CDR2 FQNEAQ come from the germline V gene (reference sequence). CDR3 region: CASSNPGSPYNEQFF. The DNA for the CDR3 is TGTGCCAGCAGTAATCCTGGGAGTCCCTACAATGAGCAGTTCTTC.